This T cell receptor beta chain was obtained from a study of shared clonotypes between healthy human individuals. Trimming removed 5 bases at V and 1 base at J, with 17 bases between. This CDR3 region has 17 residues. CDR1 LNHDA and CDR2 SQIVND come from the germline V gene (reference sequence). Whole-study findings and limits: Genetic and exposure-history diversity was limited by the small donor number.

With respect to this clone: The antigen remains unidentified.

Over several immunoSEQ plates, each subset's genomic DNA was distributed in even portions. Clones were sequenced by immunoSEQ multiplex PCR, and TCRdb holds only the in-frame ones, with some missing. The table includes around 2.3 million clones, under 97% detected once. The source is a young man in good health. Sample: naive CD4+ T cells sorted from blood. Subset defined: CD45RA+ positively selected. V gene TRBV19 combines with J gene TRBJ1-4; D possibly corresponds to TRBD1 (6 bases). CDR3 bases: TGTGCCAGTAGTCCGTCCCAGGGGTCGAAAACTAATGAAAAACTGTTTTTT. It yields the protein CASSPSQGSKTNEKLFF.